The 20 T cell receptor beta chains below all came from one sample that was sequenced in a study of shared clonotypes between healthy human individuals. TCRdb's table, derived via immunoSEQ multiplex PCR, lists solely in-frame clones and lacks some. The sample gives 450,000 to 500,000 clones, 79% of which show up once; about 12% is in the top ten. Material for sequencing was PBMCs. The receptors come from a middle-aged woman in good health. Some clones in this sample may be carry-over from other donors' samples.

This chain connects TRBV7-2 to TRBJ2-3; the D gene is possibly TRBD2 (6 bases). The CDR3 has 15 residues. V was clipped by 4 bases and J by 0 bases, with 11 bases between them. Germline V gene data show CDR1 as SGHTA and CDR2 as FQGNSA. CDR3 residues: CASSWGGPSTDTQYF. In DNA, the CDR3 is TGTGCCAGCAGCTGGGGAGGACCTAGCACAGATACGCAGTATTTT.

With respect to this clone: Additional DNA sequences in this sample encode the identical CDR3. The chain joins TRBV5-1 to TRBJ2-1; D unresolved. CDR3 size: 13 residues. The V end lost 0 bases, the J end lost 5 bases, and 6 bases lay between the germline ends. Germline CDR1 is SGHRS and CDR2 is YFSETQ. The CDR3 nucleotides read TGCGCCAGCAGCTTGGGCGGAGACAATGAGCAGTTCTTC. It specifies CASSLGGDNEQFF.

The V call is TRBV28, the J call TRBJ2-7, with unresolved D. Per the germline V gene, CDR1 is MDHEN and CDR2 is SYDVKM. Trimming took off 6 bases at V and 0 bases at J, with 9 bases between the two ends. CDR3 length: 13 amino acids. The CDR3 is CASRDVLSYEQYF. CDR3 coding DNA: TGTGCCAGCAGGGACGTCCTCTCCTACGAGCAGTACTTC.

This CDR3 is CASSESDGPGTEAFF. CDR3 coding DNA: TGCGCCAGCAGTGAGTCAGACGGCCCCGGCACTGAAGCTTTCTTT. The chain recombines TRBV10-2 with TRBJ1-1; D gene unclear. V lost 0 bases, J lost 4 bases, and 12 bases lay in between. CDR1 WSHSY and CDR2 SAAADI come from the germline V gene. The CDR3 has 15 residues.

In nucleotides, the CDR3 is TGTGCCAGCAGTTTATTTGGCGGGAGGGGAGCCAATGAGCAGTTCTTC. Translating it yields CASSLFGGRGANEQFF. V and J are TRBV28 and TRBJ2-1, with TRBD2 matching 9 bases. Germline trimming cut 1 base from V and 6 bases from J; bases unmatched to any gene: 7. The CDR3 length is 16 residues. In germline, CDR1 is MDHEN, CDR2 SYDVKM.

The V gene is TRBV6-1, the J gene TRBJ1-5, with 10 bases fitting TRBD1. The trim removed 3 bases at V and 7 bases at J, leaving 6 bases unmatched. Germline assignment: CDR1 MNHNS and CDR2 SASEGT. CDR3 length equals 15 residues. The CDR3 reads CASSDRDRGGQPQHF. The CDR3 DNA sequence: TGTGCCAGCAGTGACCGGGACAGGGGTGGCCAGCCCCAGCATTTT.

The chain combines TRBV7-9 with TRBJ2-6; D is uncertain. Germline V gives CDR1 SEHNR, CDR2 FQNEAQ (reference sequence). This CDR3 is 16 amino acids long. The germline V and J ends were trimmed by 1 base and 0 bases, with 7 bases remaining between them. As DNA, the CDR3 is TGTGCCAGCAGCTTAGTTGTGACCTCTGGGGCCAACGTCCTGACTTTC. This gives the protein CASSLVVTSGANVLTF. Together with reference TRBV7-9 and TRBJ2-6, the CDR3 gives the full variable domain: DTGVSQNPRHKITKRGQNVTFRCDPISEHNRLYWYRQTLGQGPEFLTYFQNEAQLEKSRLLSDRFSAERPKGSFSTLEIQRTEQGDSAMYLCASSLVVTSGANVLTFGAGSRLTVL.

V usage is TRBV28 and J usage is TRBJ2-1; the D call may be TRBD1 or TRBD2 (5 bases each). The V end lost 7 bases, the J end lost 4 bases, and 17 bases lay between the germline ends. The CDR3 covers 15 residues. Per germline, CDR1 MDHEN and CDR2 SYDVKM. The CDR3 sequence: CASTVRGAGYNEQFF. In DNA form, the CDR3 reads TGTGCCAGCACCGTAAGGGGAGCAGGGTACAATGAGCAGTTCTTC.

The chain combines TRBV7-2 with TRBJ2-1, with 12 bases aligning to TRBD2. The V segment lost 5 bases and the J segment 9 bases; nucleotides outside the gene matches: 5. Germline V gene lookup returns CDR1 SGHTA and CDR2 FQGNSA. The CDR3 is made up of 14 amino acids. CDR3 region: CASSPGLAGFEQFF. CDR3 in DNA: TGTGCCAGCAGCCCCGGACTAGCGGGATTTGAGCAGTTCTTC.

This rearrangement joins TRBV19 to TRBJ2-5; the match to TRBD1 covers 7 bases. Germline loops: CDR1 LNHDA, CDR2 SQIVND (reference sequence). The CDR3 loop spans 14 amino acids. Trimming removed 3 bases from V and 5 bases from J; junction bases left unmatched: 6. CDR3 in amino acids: CASSIVDRVETQYF. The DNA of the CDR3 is TGTGCCAGTAGTATCGTAGACAGGGTGGAGACCCAGTACTTC. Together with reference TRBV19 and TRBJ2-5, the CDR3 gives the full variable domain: DGGITQSPKYLFRKEGQNVTLSCEQNLNHDAMYWYRQDPGQGLRLIYYSQIVNDFQKGDIAEGYSVSREKKESFPLTVTSAQKNPTAFYLCASSIVDRVETQYFGPGTRLLVL.

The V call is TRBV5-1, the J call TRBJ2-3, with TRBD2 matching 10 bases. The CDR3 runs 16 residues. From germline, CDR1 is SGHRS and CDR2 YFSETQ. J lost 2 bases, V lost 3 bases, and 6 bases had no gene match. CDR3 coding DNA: TGCGCCAGCAGCTCAGGACTAGCGGAATCCACAGATACGCAGTATTTT. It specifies CASSSGLAESTDTQYF.

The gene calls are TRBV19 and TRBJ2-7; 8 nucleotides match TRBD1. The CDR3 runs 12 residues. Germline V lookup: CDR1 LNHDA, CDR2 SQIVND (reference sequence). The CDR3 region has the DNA TGTCCTCCCAGGACAGGGCCCTACGAGCAGTACTTC. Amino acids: CPPRTGPYEQYF.

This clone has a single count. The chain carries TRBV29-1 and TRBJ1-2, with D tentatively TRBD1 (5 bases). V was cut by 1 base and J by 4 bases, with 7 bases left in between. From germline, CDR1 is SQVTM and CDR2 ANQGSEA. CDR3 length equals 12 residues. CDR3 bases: TGCAGCGTTGAAGGACAGCCCTATGGCTACACCTTC. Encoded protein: CSVEGQPYGYTF.

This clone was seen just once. In nucleotides, the CDR3 is TGTGCCAGCAGCCCCCTCCTCTCCACCGGGGAGCTGTTTTTT. This gives the protein CASSPLLSTGELFF. This chain uses TRBV11-2 with TRBJ2-2; D is undetermined. V was trimmed by 5 bases and J by 4 bases, leaving 11 bases between them. This CDR3 has 14 residues. The germline gives CDR1 SGHAT, CDR2 FQNNGV.

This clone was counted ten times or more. The CDR3 spells CAWSGRAFYNSPLHF. CDR3 nucleotide sequence: TGTGCCTGGAGTGGTAGGGCCTTCTATAATTCACCCCTCCACTTT. The chain has TRBV30 and TRBJ1-6; D unclear. CDR1 is GTSNPN, CDR2 SVGIG, per germline (reference sequence). CDR3 length: 15 residues. Trimming took 1 base from V and 3 from J, leaving 10 bases between them.

The CDR3 sequence: CASSLQSRAYEQYF. DNA of the CDR3: TGTGCCAGCAGCTTACAATCCAGGGCCTACGAGCAGTACTTC. The chain uses TRBV6-1 and TRBJ2-7; the D gene is possibly TRBD1 (5 bases). V shed 6 bases and J shed 2 bases, with 14 bases lying between them. Germline V lookup: CDR1 MNHNS, CDR2 SASEGT. The CDR3 loop spans 14 amino acids.

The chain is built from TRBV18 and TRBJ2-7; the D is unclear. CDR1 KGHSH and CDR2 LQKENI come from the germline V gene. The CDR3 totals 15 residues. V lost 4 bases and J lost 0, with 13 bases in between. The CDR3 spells CASSRAGQNSYEQYF. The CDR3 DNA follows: TGTGCCAGCTCACGTGCTGGCCAAAACTCCTACGAGCAGTACTTC.

The CDR3 bases are TGTGCCTGGAGCGGGTCTTTGGGAGATACGCAGTATTTT. It translates to CAWSGSLGDTQYF. The V and J genes are TRBV30 and TRBJ2-3, with D hard to call. This CDR3 is 13 amino acids long. Germline V gene lookup returns CDR1 GTSNPN and CDR2 SVGIG (reference sequence). Trimming took 3 bases from V and 5 from J, leaving 12 bases between them.

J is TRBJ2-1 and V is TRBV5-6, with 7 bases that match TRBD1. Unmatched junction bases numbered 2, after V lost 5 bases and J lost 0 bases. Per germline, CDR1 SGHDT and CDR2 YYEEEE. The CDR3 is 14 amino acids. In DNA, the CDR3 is TGTGCCAGCAGGGGACAGAGCTCCTACAATGAGCAGTTCTTC. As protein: CASRGQSSYNEQFF.

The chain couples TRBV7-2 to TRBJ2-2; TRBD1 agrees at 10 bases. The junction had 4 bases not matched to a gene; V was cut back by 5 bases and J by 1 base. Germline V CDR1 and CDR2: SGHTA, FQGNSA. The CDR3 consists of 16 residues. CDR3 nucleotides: TGTGCCAGCAGCCGCAGGGACAGGGGGAACACCGGGGAGCTGTTTTTT. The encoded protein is CASSRRDRGNTGELFF. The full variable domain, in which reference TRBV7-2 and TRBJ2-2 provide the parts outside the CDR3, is GAGVSQSPSNKVTEKGKDVELRCDPISGHTALYWYRQSLGQGLEFLIYFQGNSAPDKSGLPSDRFSAERTGGSVSTLTIQRTQQEDSAVYLCASSRRDRGNTGELFFGEGSRLTVL.